Reported below is one T cell receptor (beta chain). Its antigen is unknown. Base qualities are not at hand, and no much larger clone is one base apart. The sample is drawn from a study of T cell responses to AZD1222 COVID-19 vaccine (dated by TCRdb to about 2021). Looking at the study overall: A total of just over 230 trial participants underwent TCR sequencing, of whom 207 had received two doses of AZD1222 and 26 had received two doses of the MenACWY control vaccine. Enrollment into the trials was organized by age into subgroups of 18-55, 56-69 and 70-plus years, and those subgroups contained approximately 150, 30 and 60 TCR-sequenced participants, respectively. Here is what the overall study found, with its caveats: The 56-69-year group was small, and its depth increase did not reach significance, likely because of low power. Nearly half of unique spike-specific TCRs reportedly recognized epitopes outside regions mutated in the B.1.351 and B.1.1.7 variants. Only a handful of AZD1222 recipients were SARS-CoV-2 seropositive at baseline, limiting conclusions about previously exposed vaccinees. Participants were mostly white British, with more females than males. The authors suggested clonal diversity may have been underestimated. Because no samples from the day 14 peak response were available, repertoires could be characterized only after the peak T cell response. After two AZD1222 doses, both the breadth and the depth of spike-specific TCRs were significantly higher than at day 0 and than in MenACWY recipients. The vaccine-associated CD4 TCRs covered the entire spike protein, and the dominant responses fell in regions 160-218 and 743-854.

The CDR3 regions of human TCRbeta chains were analyzed by immunosequencing. The authors processed their data as follows. Repertoire TCRs were checked for matches against a reference library of SARS-CoV-2-specific TCRs that had been generated using the MIRA antigen-specificity platform. Breadth meant the fraction of unique TCRs that were SARS-CoV-2-associated, whereas depth meant the fraction of total T cells that were SARS-CoV-2-associated. Using the MIRA data, each spike-specific TCR was assigned both to the spike region to which the TCR was reactive and to a CD4 or CD8 class. Log10-transformed breadth and depth values were compared by one-way ANOVA with Sidak's multiple comparisons tests. This is the immuneACCESS table as TCRdb keeps it, with only in-frame sequences that have V and J called. A part of the clones is gone; compared with another copy, unresolved V genes explain less than half, and the rest is unexplained. The DNA gave D and trimming, while V, J and clone size come from that table. The sample records 65,000 to 90,000 clones, around 90% of which are singletons. Around 1.3% of the sample lies in the top ten.

The CDR3 holds 14 amino acids from the cysteine to the phenylalanine. The only DNA kept is the CDR3, 42 bases in frame from the first base. The trim is 4 bases for V and 1 base for J, with a gap of 10 bases between the germline ends. CDR1 and CDR2 are read off the germline V gene (reference sequence) as SEHNR and FQNEAQ. The time point label here, explained by the study, means: about 28 days (+/-7) after the second vaccine dose. AZD1222 recipients with second doses at about 4 weeks or about 12 weeks were pooled, because spike-specific TCR depth and breadth did not differ between schedules. Vaccinee samples came from UK trials COV001 and COV002, including a single-blind randomized controlled phase 2/3 trial of AZD1222 (ChAdOx1 nCoV-19) in healthy adults. For TCRbeta chain sequencing, PBMC samples from trial participants were taken at day 0 and at day 28 after the second dose.

The source is an adult who received the AZD1222 COVID-19 vaccine. The input for sequencing was peripheral blood, taken 28 days after the second AZD1222 dose. The receptor chain draws on TRBV7-9 and TRBJ1-1; TRBD1 is a possible D gene, resting on 5 matching bases. The DNA sequence is as follows: TGTGCCAGCAGCTGGCAGGGCCCGAACACTGAAGCTTTCTTT. Its translation is CASSWQGPNTEAFF. Joined to the reference TRBV7-9 and TRBJ1-1 proteins, this CDR3 gives the full variable domain: DTGVSQNPRHKITKRGQNVTFRCDPISEHNRLYWYRQTLGQGPEFLTYFQNEAQLEKSRLLSDRFSAERPKGSFSTLEIQRTEQGDSAMYLCASSWQGPNTEAFFGQGTRLTVV.